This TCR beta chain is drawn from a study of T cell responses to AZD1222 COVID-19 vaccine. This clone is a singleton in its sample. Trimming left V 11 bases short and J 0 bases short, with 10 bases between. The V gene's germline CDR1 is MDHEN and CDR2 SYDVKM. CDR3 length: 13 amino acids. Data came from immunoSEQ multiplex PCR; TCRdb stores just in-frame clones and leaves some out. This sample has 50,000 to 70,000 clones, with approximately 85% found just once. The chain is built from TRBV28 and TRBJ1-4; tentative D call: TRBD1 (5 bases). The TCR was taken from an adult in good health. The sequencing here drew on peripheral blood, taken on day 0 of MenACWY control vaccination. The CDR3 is CAVLGATNEKLFF. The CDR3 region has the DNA TGTGCCGTTTTGGGGGCAACTAATGAAAAACTGTTTTTT.